The rows below give T cell receptor beta chains drawn from one sample of a study of cytomegalovirus exposure and HLA in healthy donors. Measured with immunoSEQ multiplex PCR; TCRdb has only the in-frame clones, and not every one. Among more than 100,000 clones listed, around nine tenths were seen once. The sample comprised PBMCs. These receptors were collected from a woman in her late teens or twenties in good health and CMV-seropositive. CDR3s include the opening cysteine and the closing phenylalanine or tryptophan. D genes are given only for firm matches. Clone size is shown for a subset of rows, as once, few, many or a class of expanded clone.

CASSQDGRTIHRGYTF,TGCGCCAGCAGCCAAGATGGGAGAACTATCCACCGTGGCTACACCTTC,.,TRBV4-1,TRBJ1-2,.
CASKRDSIINQPQHF,TGTGCCAGCAAGAGGGACTCCATTATCAATCAGCCCCAGCATTTT,.,TRBV2,TRBJ1-5,few
CASSSTDSSYEQYF,TGTGCCAGCAGCTCGACGGACAGCTCCTACGAGCAGTACTTC,.,TRBV7-6,TRBJ2-7,.
CASSQVSDRGSYGYTF,TGTGCCAGCAGCCAAGTCTCCGACAGGGGAAGCTATGGCTACACCTTC,TRBD1,TRBV14,TRBJ1-2,.
CASSLTGQGKYNEQFF,TGTGCCAGCAGCTTAACCGGACAGGGGAAGTACAATGAGCAGTTCTTC,TRBD1,TRBV11-3,TRBJ2-1,.
CASSPSTVGQGRSYNSPLHF,TGTGCCAGCTCACCATCAACCGTGGGACAGGGAAGGTCCTATAATTCACCCCTCCACTTT,TRBD1,TRBV18,TRBJ1-6,.
CASVRGYGRTGTDTQYF,TGTGCCAGCGTTCGAGGGTACGGGAGAACCGGCACAGATACGCAGTATTTT,.,TRBV2,TRBJ2-3,.
CASSLDPQGTGANVLTF,TGCGCCAGCAGCTTGGACCCACAGGGTACTGGGGCCAACGTCCTGACTTTC,.,TRBV5-1,TRBJ2-6,.
CASSQTRGTGELFF,TGTGCCAGCAGCCAAACGCGGGGCACCGGGGAGCTGTTTTTT,.,TRBV14,TRBJ2-2,.
CASSSGEYQPQHF,TGTGCCAGTAGTTCCGGGGAGTATCAGCCCCAGCATTTT,.,TRBV19,TRBJ1-5,.
CASWGQGSSYEQYF,TGTGCCAGCTGGGGACAGGGAAGCTCCTACGAGCAGTACTTC,TRBD1,TRBV27,TRBJ2-7,.
CASSAAPGPNYGYTF,TGTGCCAGCAGCGCAGCCCCGGGTCCTAACTATGGCTACACCTTC,.,TRBV9,TRBJ1-2,.
CASSIVLSPPGSYEQYF,TGTGCCAGTAGTATAGTGTTGAGCCCCCCAGGTTCCTACGAGCAGTACTTC,.,TRBV19,TRBJ2-7,.
CASSRQGAEYEQYF,TGTGCCAGCAGTAGACAGGGGGCCGAATACGAGCAGTACTTC,TRBD1,TRBV6-1,TRBJ2-7,.
CASSLSRAPTLGMNTEAFF,TGTGCCAGCAGCTTGAGCAGGGCTCCTACACTCGGAATGAACACTGAAGCTTTCTTT,.,TRBV5-6,TRBJ1-1,.
CASSLKHPTYNEQFF,TGTGCCAGCAGTTTGAAACACCCCACCTACAATGAGCAGTTCTTC,.,TRBV27,TRBJ2-1,.
CASSAGPKAGQPQHF,TGTGCCAGCAGCGCCGGCCCCAAAGCGGGTCAGCCCCAGCATTTT,.,TRBV9,TRBJ1-5,.
CASSLTYGGLYGYTF,TGTGCCAGCAGCTTAACGTATGGAGGGCTCTATGGCTACACCTTC,.,TRBV7-3,TRBJ1-2,once
CASSPTGLDNEQFF,TGTGCCAGTAGTCCTACGGGACTCGACAATGAGCAGTTCTTC,.,TRBV19,TRBJ2-1,once
CASSKDKTSYEQYF,TGTGCCAGCAGCAAGGACAAAACCTCCTACGAGCAGTACTTC,.,TRBV5-6,TRBJ2-7,.
CAWRRTGGTDTQYF,TGTGCCTGGAGGAGGACAGGGGGCACAGATACGCAGTATTTT,TRBD1,TRBV30,TRBJ2-3,.
CASSQFGLAGVRGTDTQYF,TGTGCCAGCAGCCAATTCGGACTAGCGGGAGTACGAGGCACAGATACGCAGTATTTT,TRBD2,TRBV7-2,TRBJ2-3,.
CASSLYSGNEQFF,TGTGCCAGCAGCTTATATTCGGGAAATGAGCAGTTCTTC,.,TRBV5-8,TRBJ2-1,.
CASSHNRGGSEQYF,TGTGCCAGCAGCCATAACAGGGGTGGGAGCGAGCAGTACTTC,TRBD1,TRBV9,TRBJ2-7,.
CASSGLAGSNGYTF,TGTGCCAGCAGTGGGCTGGCAGGTTCGAATGGCTACACCTTC,.,TRBV2,TRBJ1-2,.
CASSQDLRRETQYF,TGCGCCAGCAGCCAAGATTTAAGGAGGGAGACCCAGTACTTC,.,TRBV4-1,TRBJ2-5,.
CARDRGDEQFF,TGTGCCAGAGACAGGGGAGATGAGCAGTTCTTC,TRBD1,TRBV2,TRBJ2-1,.
CASSLGTGRVEQYF,TGTGCCAGCAGCCTTGGGACAGGGCGGGTCGAGCAGTACTTC,TRBD1,TRBV7-9,TRBJ2-7,.
CASSPVVPGTGGLSLYEQYF,TGTGCCAGCTCACCAGTAGTGCCCGGGACAGGGGGCCTCAGCCTATACGAGCAGTACTTC,TRBD1,TRBV18,TRBJ2-7,.
CATRMGGAGVETQYF,TGTGCCACCAGAATGGGGGGGGCTGGAGTGGAGACCCAGTACTTC,.,TRBV15,TRBJ2-5,.
CASSLSGRSGTGELFF,TGCGCCAGCAGCTTGTCCGGGAGGAGTGGGACCGGGGAGCTGTTTTTT,TRBD2,TRBV5-1,TRBJ2-2,once
CASSGQPNQPQHF,TGTGCCAGCAGTGGACAGCCAAATCAGCCCCAGCATTTT,.,TRBV2,TRBJ1-5,few
CAIRTGTGHYEQYF,TGTGCCATCCGCACCGGGACAGGGCACTACGAGCAGTACTTC,TRBD1,TRBV10-3,TRBJ2-7,.
CASSERGSGGGDEQFF,TGTGCCAGCAGTGAAAGGGGGTCGGGAGGGGGAGATGAGCAGTTCTTC,TRBD2,TRBV6-1,TRBJ2-1,.
CASSQAIENTGELFF,TGTGCCAGCAGCCAGGCAATTGAGAACACCGGGGAGCTGTTTTTT,.,TRBV6-5,TRBJ2-2,.
CASSDRGHAGELFF,TGTGCCAGCAGCGACAGGGGGCACGCCGGGGAGCTGTTTTTT,TRBD1,TRBV9,TRBJ2-2,.
CASSRDDRATDTQYF,TGTGCCAGTAGCAGAGACGACAGGGCCACAGATACGCAGTATTTT,TRBD1,TRBV19,TRBJ2-3,.
CASRLTGGSAPSYGYTF,TGTGCCAGCAGGTTAACAGGGGGCTCAGCGCCAAGCTATGGCTACACCTTC,TRBD1,TRBV28,TRBJ1-2,.
CASSIVLVLGANVLTF,TGTGCCAGTAGTATAGTATTGGTACTGGGGGCCAACGTCCTGACTTTC,.,TRBV19,TRBJ2-6,.
CASSRDRGLGGYTF,TGTGCCAGCAGCCGGGACAGGGGGCTGGGGGGCTACACCTTC,TRBD1,TRBV14,TRBJ1-2,.
CAISESKSVNYEQYF,TGTGCCATCAGTGAGTCTAAATCAGTTAACTACGAGCAGTACTTC,.,TRBV10-3,TRBJ2-7,.
CASSDEGLSYEQYF,TGTGCCAGCAGTGACGAGGGTCTATCCTACGAGCAGTACTTC,.,TRBV6-1,TRBJ2-7,.
CASTLVGGDTEAFF,TGTGCCAGCACTCTGGTTGGGGGGGACACTGAAGCTTTCTTT,.,TRBV2,TRBJ1-1,.
CASSLGRRITDTQYF,TGTGCCAGCAGTCTTGGACGGAGGATTACAGATACGCAGTATTTT,.,TRBV11-2,TRBJ2-3,.
CASSHDGGGAYNEQFF,TGCGCCAGCAGCCACGATGGAGGGGGGGCGTACAATGAGCAGTTCTTC,.,TRBV4-1,TRBJ2-1,.
CASSTLGGNYEQYF,TGTGCCAGCTCAACCCTCGGGGGGAACTACGAGCAGTACTTC,TRBD2,TRBV18,TRBJ2-7,.
CASSPGLVNTGELFF,TGTGCCAGCAGCCCGGGACTCGTAAACACCGGGGAGCTGTTTTTT,.,TRBV7-2,TRBJ2-2,.
CASSLAGVNSYNEQFF,TGTGCCAGCAGCTTAGCAGGGGTGAACTCCTACAATGAGCAGTTCTTC,.,TRBV7-2,TRBJ2-1,.
CASREGASPNYGYTF,TGTGCCAGCAGGGAGGGGGCGTCCCCTAACTATGGCTACACCTTC,TRBD1,TRBV2,TRBJ1-2,once
CASSLTGPSEQYF,TGTGCCAGCAGCCTTACAGGGCCTTCCGAGCAGTACTTC,.,TRBV7-9,TRBJ2-7,.
CATSDRAGYNVLTF,TGTGCCACCAGCGACAGGGCGGGCTACAACGTCCTGACTTTC,TRBD1,TRBV15,TRBJ2-6,.